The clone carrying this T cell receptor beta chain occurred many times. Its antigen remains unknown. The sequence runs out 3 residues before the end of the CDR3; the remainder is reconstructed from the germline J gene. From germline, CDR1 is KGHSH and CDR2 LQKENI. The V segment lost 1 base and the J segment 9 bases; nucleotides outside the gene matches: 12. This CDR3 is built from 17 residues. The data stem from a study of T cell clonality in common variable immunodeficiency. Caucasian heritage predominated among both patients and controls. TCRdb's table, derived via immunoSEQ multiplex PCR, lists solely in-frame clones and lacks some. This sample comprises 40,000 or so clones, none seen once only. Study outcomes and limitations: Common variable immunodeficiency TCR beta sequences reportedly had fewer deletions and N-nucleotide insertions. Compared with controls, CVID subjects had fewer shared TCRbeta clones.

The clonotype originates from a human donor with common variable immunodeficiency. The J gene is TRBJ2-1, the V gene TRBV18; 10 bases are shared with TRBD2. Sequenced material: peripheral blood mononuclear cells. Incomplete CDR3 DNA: TGTGCCAGCTCACCACAGGGGACGAGCGGGAGGGCCGGTGAG. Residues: CASSPQGTSGRAGE. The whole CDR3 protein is CASSPQGTSGRAGEQFF.